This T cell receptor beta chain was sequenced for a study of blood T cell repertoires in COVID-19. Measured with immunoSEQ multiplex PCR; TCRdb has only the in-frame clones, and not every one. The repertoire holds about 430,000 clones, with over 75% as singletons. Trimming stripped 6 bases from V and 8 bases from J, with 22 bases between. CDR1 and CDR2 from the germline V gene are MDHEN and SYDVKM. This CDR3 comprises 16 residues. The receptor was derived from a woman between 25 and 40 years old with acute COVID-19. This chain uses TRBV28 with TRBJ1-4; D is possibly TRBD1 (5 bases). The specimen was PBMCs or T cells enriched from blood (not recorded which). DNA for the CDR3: TGTGCCAGCAGATCAGGGAGGGACCGCCGAGGGGAAAAACTGTTTTTT. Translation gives CASRSGRDRRGEKLFF.